The source of this TCR beta chain is a study of cytomegalovirus exposure and HLA in healthy donors. The study, taken as a whole, reports: Confirmation was obtained in vitro that three CMV-associated chains are specific for CMV antigens.

As concerns this clone: Its matching antigen is unknown.

CDR1 and CDR2 (germline): SGHDT, YYEEEE. This CDR3 spans 13 amino acids. Trimming took 0 bases from V and 2 from J, leaving 5 bases between them. Primers for the PCR totalled 60 Vbeta and 13 Jbeta. Authors' processing steps: Later, tens of millions of unique TCR beta chains were counted in an analysis, and roughly 11 million of them were shared. Assay: immunoSEQ multiplex PCR; the TCRdb copy retains only in-frame clones and omits some. Clone size and V and J calls were adopted from that table, with D and trimming inferred from the DNA. This table holds some 130,000 clones, around 85% found once. This rearrangement joins TRBV5-6 to TRBJ1-2; unclear D gene. This TCR was sampled from a woman aged 30 to 39 in good health and CMV-seropositive. Sequenced sample: PBMCs. Written as DNA, the CDR3 is TGTGCCAGCAGCTTGGGAGGAAACTATGGCTACACCTTC. It translates to CASSLGGNYGYTF. Combining the CDR3 with reference TRBV5-6 and TRBJ1-2 gives the whole variable domain DAGVTQSPTHLIKTRGQQVTLRCSPKSGHDTVSWYQQALGQGPQFIFQYYEEEERQRGNFPDRFSGHQFPNYSSELNVNALLLGDSALYLCASSLGGNYGYTFGSGTRLTVV.